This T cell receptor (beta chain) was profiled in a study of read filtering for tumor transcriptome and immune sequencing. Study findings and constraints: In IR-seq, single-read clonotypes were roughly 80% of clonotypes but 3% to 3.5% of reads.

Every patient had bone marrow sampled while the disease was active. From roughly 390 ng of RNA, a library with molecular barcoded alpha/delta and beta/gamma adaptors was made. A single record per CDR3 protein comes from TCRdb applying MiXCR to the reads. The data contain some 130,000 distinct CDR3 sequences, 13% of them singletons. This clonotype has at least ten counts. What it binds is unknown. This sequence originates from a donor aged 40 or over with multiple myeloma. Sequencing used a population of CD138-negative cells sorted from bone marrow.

The CDR3 protein is CSVSPQGNEKLFF. DNA of the CDR3: TGCAGCGTTTCGCCCCAGGGGAATGAAAAACTGTTTTTT. The chain combines TRBV29-1 with TRBJ1-4, with a weak D call TRBD1 (6 bases). Germline-derived CDR1 and CDR2 are SQVTM and ANQGSEA. Trimming left V 5 bases short and J 5 bases short, with 12 bases between. The CDR3 is 13 residues long.